These T cell receptor beta chains were read from a single sample in a study of T cells expressing NK-cell markers. TCRdb reanalyzed the 5' RACE reads, giving one entry per CDR3 protein sequence and no DNA. This sample's table reports some 300,000 distinct CDR3 sequences. Sequencing was done on a sample of blood T cells: a sorted CD56 or NKG2C T cell subset, CD4+ or CD8+ T cells, or bulk PBMC T cells (not recorded which). The source of these receptors is a man aged 18-30 years in good health. Both conserved end residues are part of each CDR3.

V gene	J gene	CDR3 protein
TRBV4-3	TRBJ2-1	CASSQTGGSYNEQFF
TRBV6-1	TRBJ2-5	CASKSGTAWETQYF
TRBV6-5	TRBJ2-2	CASSYLREGPGGELFF
TRBV28	TRBJ2-2	CASRTDSLSPGELFF
TRBV7-9	TRBJ2-7	CASSDGQADKSYEQYF
TRBV5-4	TRBJ2-1	CASSPEGGILSYNEQFF
TRBV12-3/TRBV12-4	TRBJ1-2	CASVRRTDPPNGYTF
TRBV2	TRBJ1-2	CASANQGEGGYTF
TRBV5-6	TRBJ2-3	CASSLFASGGTDTQYF
TRBV4-3	TRBJ2-7	CASSQDNSGSYEQYF
TRBV4-1	TRBJ2-1	CASSQVLGNEQFF
TRBV11-2	TRBJ2-5	CASSPLAGVRETQYF
TRBV7-2	TRBJ2-2	CASTHKSGGELFF
TRBV12-3/TRBV12-4	TRBJ1-3	CASSFQGLSGNTIYF
TRBV7-7	TRBJ2-1	CASSPLGGSGGYNEQFF
TRBV5-1	TRBJ1-5	CASSLGTSVYQPQHF
TRBV24-1	TRBJ2-1	CATSDPGPEQFF
TRBV29-1	TRBJ1-1	CSVKSDTEAFF
TRBV6-1	TRBJ2-2	CASSVGTAGELFF
TRBV14	TRBJ2-5	CASSQWRETQYF
TRBV12-3/TRBV12-4	TRBJ1-3	CASSLMGLLSGNTIYF
TRBV29-1	TRBJ2-7	CSVEGRQEPYEQYF
TRBV10-1	TRBJ2-5	CASSRIVGETQYF
TRBV10-2	TRBJ2-1	CASSEWRDYNEQFF
TRBV11-1	TRBJ2-5	CASSLGSGGDPGQETQYF
TRBV20-1	TRBJ2-1	CSASRVDTYNEQFF
TRBV10-3	TRBJ2-1	CAISGRTGGIDEQFF
TRBV19	TRBJ2-3	CASSLIGGTDTQYF
TRBV9	TRBJ1-6	CASSPGTANSPLHF
TRBV20-1	TRBJ1-5	CSARDGSGAGLKSGNQPQHF
TRBV7-8	TRBJ1-2	CASSLGSGGYGYTF
TRBV7-2	TRBJ2-7	CASSLRAGGIFEQYF
TRBV10-1	TRBJ2-5	CASSVRQGAGETQYF
TRBV10-3	TRBJ2-7	CAISRAGSDEQYF
TRBV20-1	TRBJ1-4	CSARDGLGEKLFF
TRBV20-1	TRBJ2-7	CSASAAGGNSYEQYF
TRBV12-3/TRBV12-4	TRBJ2-5	CASSFEEGQPQYF
TRBV4-2	TRBJ2-6	CASSQASSLSGANVLTF
TRBV2	TRBJ1-3	CACTPAGNTIYF
TRBV29-1	TRBJ1-2	CSVTDRGHGYTF
TRBV7-2	TRBJ2-3	CASSLASRQDTQYF
TRBV11-2	TRBJ2-2	CASRLDRVGSGELFF
TRBV6-5	TRBJ1-1	CASSIQGTNTEAFF
TRBV7-2	TRBJ2-3	CASSVRRSSTDTQYF